This entry lists 8 T cell receptor beta chains sequenced from one sample in a study of control samples from healthy donors and cancer patients. Clones were read by immunoSEQ multiplex PCR, and TCRdb kept only the in-frame ones, dropping some. The data show 90,000 to 100,000 clones, with more than 75% seen just once and 2% to 2.5% held by the top ten. Specimen: blood. The receptor source for this set is a man aged 60 to 69 in good health.

V usage is TRBV5-1 and J usage is TRBJ1-6; 7 nucleotides match TRBD1. The germline CDR1 and CDR2 sequences are SGHRS and YFSETQ. V was pared by 4 bases and J by 10 bases, with 11 bases of the junction left unmatched. The CDR3 consists of 15 residues. CDR3: CASSPSTGVGSPLHF. In nucleotides, the CDR3 is TGCGCCAGCAGCCCATCTACAGGGGTTGGATCACCCCTCCACTTT.

The chain couples TRBV9 to TRBJ1-3; D remains unclear. The V gene's germline CDR1 is SGDLS and CDR2 YYNGEE. There are 15 residues in the CDR3. V was clipped by 4 bases and J by 3 bases, with 14 bases between them. The CDR3 DNA sequence: TGTGCCAGCAGCTCCTCTGACAAGTATGGAAACACCATATATTTT. Residues: CASSSSDKYGNTIYF.

This clone occurred a few times. This rearrangement joins TRBV30 to TRBJ1-6, with TRBD1 matching over 10 bases. Germline V gene lookup returns CDR1 GTSNPN and CDR2 SVGIG (reference sequence). With 5 bases clipped from V and 10 bases from J, the junction kept 5 bases outside the gene matches. The CDR3 has 13 amino acids. Here the CDR3 reads CAWDRGLASPLHF. The CDR3 DNA reads as TGTGCCTGGGACAGGGGGCTCGCGTCACCCCTCCACTTT. The full variable domain, completed using reference TRBV30 and TRBJ1-6, is SQTIHQWPATLVQPVGSPLSLECTVEGTSNPNLYWYRQAAGRGLQLLFYSVGIGQISSEVPQNLSASRPQDRQFILSSKKLLLSDSGFYLCAWDRGLASPLHFGNGTRLTVT.

V usage is TRBV5-1 and J usage is TRBJ1-5; TRBD1 might be the D (5 bases). Germline CDR1 and CDR2: SGHRS and YFSETQ. CDR3 length: 15 residues. V lost 0 bases, J lost 5 bases, and 12 bases lay in between. The CDR3 DNA reads TGCGCCAGCAGCTTGGTCGGGGGAACGGATCAGCCCCAGCATTTT. Translating gives CASSLVGGTDQPQHF.

V and J are TRBV10-3 and TRBJ1-1; maybe TRBD1 (5 bases). V lost 6 bases to trimming and J lost 0 bases, with 11 bases between them. Germline values: CDR1 ENHRY, CDR2 SYGVKD. The CDR3 runs to 14 residues. DNA for the CDR3: TGTGCCATCAGAGCGACAGTGCTGAACACTGAAGCTTTCTTT. Translated, it gives CAIRATVLNTEAFF.

This clone was detected ten times or more. The chain joins TRBV6-5 to TRBJ1-5; D gene ambiguous. CDR3 length: 13 amino acids. V lost 8 bases and J lost 3, with 11 bases in between. CDR1 and CDR2 from the germline V gene are MNHEY and SVGAGI. CDR3 DNA sequence: TGTGCCAGCCAGGAGGTCTTCAATCAGCCCCAGCATTTT. Translating gives CASQEVFNQPQHF.

V gene TRBV7-2 combines with J gene TRBJ2-7; 7 bases fit TRBD1. The CDR3 extends over 13 amino acids. V shed 3 bases, J shed 2 bases, and the junction held 1 base outside the gene matches. Germline loops: CDR1 SGHTA, CDR2 FQGNSA. The CDR3 nucleotides read TGTGCCAGCAGCTTCGACAGGGCCTACGAGCAGTACTTC. Its translation is CASSFDRAYEQYF.

The chain links TRBV2 to TRBJ2-2; D not certain. Germline CDR1 SNHLY, CDR2 FYNNEI. CDR3 size: 11 residues. Trimming left V 5 bases short and J 10 bases short, with 8 bases between. CDR3 sequence (DNA): TGTGCCAGCAGTTATGCGGTGGAGCTGTTTTTT. Translation gives CASSYAVELFF.